What follows describes a single T cell receptor beta chain. What it binds is not known. The data derive from a study of CXCR3-negative and CXCR3-positive naive CD8 T cells. Study results and caveats: Similarly elevated diversity marked both naive subsets, with memory CD8+ cells showing far lower diversity. When CXCR3-positive naive cells were set against CXCR3-negative naive cells, the former had more hydrophobic TRB CDR3s. Partially decreased CXCR3 expression was recorded after cryopreservation, and fresh PBMCs were used in most assays.

The libraries of TRB cDNA were constructed through 5' RACE using UMI labels. Each CDR3 protein gets one entry in TCRdb, which reprocessed the 5' RACE reads and gives no DNA. This repertoire includes approximately 100,000 distinct CDR3 sequences. This CDR3 region has 13 residues. Germline values: CDR1 MNHEY, CDR2 SVGEGT. V usage is TRBV6-2 or TRBV6-3 and J usage is TRBJ2-3. Sequencing was carried out using naive CXCR3+ CD8+ T cells from blood. Subset noted: CD45RO-CCR7+CD27+CD95- naive CD8+ T cells expressing CXCR3 (TNR3+). The TCR was taken from a human donor in good health. Some clones in this sample may be carry-over from other donors' samples. Here the CDR3 reads CASHYLATDTQYF.